The 13 T cell receptor beta chains below all came from one sample that was sequenced in a study of blood T cell repertoires in COVID-19. Repertoires were generated with immunoSEQ multiplex PCR, while TCRdb's copy carries only in-frame clones and drops some. The sample holds under 400,000 clones, roughly 90% seen once. Sequencing was carried out using PBMCs or T cells enriched from blood (not recorded which). The receptors shown here come from a woman aged 25 to 45 who had been exposed to COVID-19.

The chain is built from TRBV15 and TRBJ1-4, with D possibly TRBD1 on 6 matching bases. Germline CDR1 is LNHNV and CDR2 is YYDKDF (reference sequence). The CDR3 is 15 amino acids. Trimming took off 4 bases at V and 3 bases at J, with 12 bases between the two ends. This CDR3 is CATSNAQGPNEKLFF. In nucleotides, the CDR3 is TGTGCCACCAGCAACGCACAGGGACCTAATGAAAAACTGTTTTTT.

The chain uses TRBV5-1 and TRBJ2-5; 9 bases agree with TRBD2. Germline trimming cut 7 bases from V and 3 bases from J; bases unmatched to any gene: 10. The CDR3 covers 15 residues. Germline CDR1 SGHRS, CDR2 YFSETQ. CDR3 nucleotide sequence: TGCGCCAGCCGCCGTGGGCGCGGGAGGGAAGAGACCCAGTACTTC. Translating it yields CASRRGRGREETQYF.

This clone was seen a few times. V is TRBV28 and J is TRBJ2-7, with D maybe TRBD1 (5 bases). Per germline, CDR1 MDHEN and CDR2 SYDVKM. Trimming pared 3 bases from V and 2 bases from J, leaving 14 bases between. The CDR3 runs 15 residues. The CDR3 reads CASSLRQGFTYEQYF. DNA of the CDR3: TGTGCCAGCAGTTTGAGGCAGGGCTTCACCTACGAGCAGTACTTC.

J is TRBJ2-7 and V is TRBV27; possibly TRBD1 for D (6 bases). The CDR3 has 14 amino acids. The V gene's germline CDR1 is MNHEY and CDR2 SMNVEV (reference sequence). V was clipped by 8 bases and J by 0 bases, with 14 bases between them. CDR3 protein: CASRTAVSSYEQYF. The CDR3 DNA follows: TGTGCCAGCCGGACAGCCGTTAGCTCCTACGAGCAGTACTTC.

J is TRBJ2-3 and V is TRBV7-8, with a weak D call TRBD2 (6 bases). Looked up from germline, CDR1 is SGHVS and CDR2 is FQNEAQ. The CDR3 consists of 12 residues. The V gene lost 1 base and the J gene lost 7 bases, with 6 bases spanning the gap. The CDR3 bases are TGTGCCAGCAGCTTAGGCGGGAATACGCAGTATTTT. As protein: CASSLGGNTQYF.

The chain uses TRBV4-1 and TRBJ2-7, with 10 bases fitting TRBD2. Germline CDR1 and CDR2: MGHRA and YSYEKL. V trimming: 0 bases; J trimming: 4 bases; junction bases outside the gene matches: 6. The CDR3 contains 16 residues. The CDR3 DNA reads TGCGCCAGCAGCCAAGATTGGACTAGCGGACCATACGAGCAGTACTTC. Translating gives CASSQDWTSGPYEQYF.

The chain combines TRBV25-1 with TRBJ1-2; D is unclear. In germline, CDR1 is MGHDK, CDR2 SYGVNS. The CDR3 runs to 14 residues. Between the trimmed V and J ends, which lost 4 bases and 5 bases, there was a span of 14 bases. CDR3 loop: CASSGEISPYGYTF. Written as DNA, the CDR3 is TGTGCCAGCAGTGGTGAGATTAGCCCATATGGCTACACCTTC.

The gene calls are TRBV2 and TRBJ1-4; 8 nucleotides match TRBD1. CDR1 and CDR2 from the germline V gene are SNHLY and FYNNEI. With V trimmed by 6 bases and J by 3 bases, 0 bases remained unmatched. This CDR3 spans 13 amino acids. The CDR3: CASRGQANEKLFF. CDR3 in DNA: TGTGCCAGCAGGGGACAGGCTAATGAAAAACTGTTTTTT.

The chain links TRBV28 to TRBJ1-3; 7 bases agree with TRBD1. Germline lookup yields CDR1 MDHEN and CDR2 SYDVKM. CDR3 length: 19 residues. V dropped 4 bases and J dropped 4; count of bases not matched to a gene: 19. CDR3 sequence: CASSSLLAQGQLEGNTIYF. In nucleotides, the CDR3 is TGTGCCAGCAGTTCCCTACTGGCCCAGGGACAGCTGGAGGGAAACACCATATATTTT.

The rearrangement uses TRBV7-8 and TRBJ1-1; D is perhaps TRBD1 (5 bases). V lost 11 bases and J lost 1, with 14 bases in between. This CDR3 has 13 amino acids. CDR1 and CDR2 (germline): SGHVS, FQNEAQ. CDR3: CAGGTTENTEAFF. In DNA form, the CDR3 reads TGTGCCGGCGGGACGACAGAGAACACTGAAGCTTTCTTT.

The V call is TRBV19, the J call TRBJ1-6, with 8 bases matching TRBD1. Germline lookup yields CDR1 LNHDA and CDR2 SQIVND (reference sequence). J lost 7 bases, V lost 3 bases, and 2 bases had no gene match. This CDR3 is 14 amino acids long. The CDR3 reads CASSMGQANSPLHF. The CDR3 DNA sequence: TGTGCCAGTAGTATGGGACAGGCGAATTCACCCCTCCACTTT.

This CDR3 is CASLPGELFF. The DNA of the CDR3 is TGCGCCAGCCTTCCCGGGGAGCTGTTTTTT. The V call is TRBV10-1, the J call TRBJ2-2; D not certain. Trimming cost V 8 bases and J 6 bases, with 4 bases left between them. Germline CDR1 and CDR2: WNHNN and SYGVQD (reference sequence). The CDR3 loop spans 10 amino acids.

The rearrangement uses TRBV3-1 (or the pseudogene TRBV3-2) and TRBJ2-3; TRBD2 aligns across 7 bases. The germline CDR1 and CDR2 sequences are LGHDT and YNNKEL (reference sequence). The CDR3 runs 19 residues. J lost 0 bases, V lost 4 bases, and 16 bases had no gene match. The CDR3 DNA sequence: TGTGCCAGCAGCCTCGGAGCTCTAGCGGAAATTGCTAGCACAGATACGCAGTATTTT. This codes for CASSLGALAEIASTDTQYF.